The T cell receptor beta chain under discussion was sequenced for a study of T cells in Graves' hyperthyroidism and ophthalmopathy. Regarding the study as a whole: Ophthalmopathy was distinguished from stable hyperthyroidism by 13 V-J signatures. Among thyroid clonotypes expanded above 0.001, most also appeared in blood.

Amplification yielded TCR beta CDR3 regions, with RNA transcripts as the source. A set of HTBI primers served as the primers for a first-round RT-PCR of the TCR CDR3. MiXCR, applied by TCRdb to the multiplex PCR reads, yields one record per CDR3 protein. The profile shows hundreds of thousands of distinct CDR3 sequences, approximately 16% of them singletons. There are many counts of this clonotype. Its antigen is unidentified. Germline assignment: CDR1 MDHEN and CDR2 SYDVKM. This CDR3 spans 14 amino acids. V lost 7 bases, J lost 9 bases, and 15 bases stayed unmatched. Stability of Graves' hyperthyroidism was defined as absent ophthalmopathy progression within 18 months. Thyroid ultrasound, orbital computed tomography, clinical symptoms, and serum thyroxine and TRAb underpinned diagnoses.

Sequenced: blood. This TCR came from a woman under 30 with Graves' hyperthyroidism. The chain joins TRBV28 to TRBJ2-7; 7 bases match TRBD1. Here the CDR3 DNA reads TGTGCCAGCACCCCGGCCAGGGGGTTACGGGGGCAGTACTTC. Translated, it gives CASTPARGLRGQYF.